This T cell receptor beta chain was recovered during a study of T cells in Graves' hyperthyroidism and ophthalmopathy. Study-wide findings and caveats: The blood repertoire included most of the expanded thyroid clonotypes above 0.001.

Clinicians diagnosed patients from clinical symptoms, serum thyroxine and TRAb, thyroid ultrasound and orbital computed tomography. This clonotype was recorded at least ten times. Its specificity is unknown. RNA transcripts were the template for amplifying TCR beta CDR3 regions. The primer set for the first-round RT-PCR of the TCR CDR3 was HTBI. TCRdb called the multiplex PCR reads again in MiXCR, with one record for every CDR3 protein. The profile shows about 610,000 distinct CDR3 sequences, approximately 14% of them singletons. Germline values: CDR1 MNHNS, CDR2 SASEGT. Trimming pared 9 bases from V and 3 bases from J, leaving 15 bases between. The CDR3 totals 13 residues.

This chain joins TRBV6-1 and TRBJ2-7, with D possibly TRBD1 on 6 matching bases. The sample was blood. The sequence was collected from a woman in her thirties or forties with Graves' ophthalmopathy. The chain's CDR3 is CASTTGNFYEQYF. In DNA form, the CDR3 reads TGTGCCAGTACCACAGGGAATTTCTACGAGCAGTACTTC.